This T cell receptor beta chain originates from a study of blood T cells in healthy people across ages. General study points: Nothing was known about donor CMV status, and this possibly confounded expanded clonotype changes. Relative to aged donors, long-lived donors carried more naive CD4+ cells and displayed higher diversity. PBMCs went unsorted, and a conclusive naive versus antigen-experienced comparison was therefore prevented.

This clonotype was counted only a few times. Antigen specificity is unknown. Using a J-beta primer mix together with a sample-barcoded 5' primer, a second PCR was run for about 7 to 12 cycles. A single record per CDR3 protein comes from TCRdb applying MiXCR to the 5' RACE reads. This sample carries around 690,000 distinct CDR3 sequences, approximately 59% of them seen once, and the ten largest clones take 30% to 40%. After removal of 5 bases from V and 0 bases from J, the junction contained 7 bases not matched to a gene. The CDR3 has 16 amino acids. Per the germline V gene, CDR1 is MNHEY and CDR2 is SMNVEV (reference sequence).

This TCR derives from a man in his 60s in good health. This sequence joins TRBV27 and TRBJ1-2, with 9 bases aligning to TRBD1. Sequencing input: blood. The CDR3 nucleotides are TGTGCCAGCAGTCCGCAGGGGACAGGGACTAACTATGGCTACACCTTC. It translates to CASSPQGTGTNYGYTF.